A single T cell receptor beta chain is shown here with its context. The antigen it binds to is not known. No clone much larger than this one lies a single base away; base qualities are absent. To sequence the TCRbeta CDR3 region, genomic DNA was isolated from the sorted cells. The immunoSEQ Assay was used for sequencing of TCRbeta CDR3 regions. TCRdb obtained this table from immuneACCESS and retained in-frame rearrangements with V and J assigned. These tables miss some clones; where compared with another copy, unresolved V genes account for less than half of the shortfall, and the remainder is unexplained. The sample data list over 20,000 clones, and about 85% of these were observed just once. In total, the top ten clones hold about 30% of the sample. The trial excluded patients who had a history of autoimmune disease or were on systemic immunosuppression. Peripheral blood for TCR sequencing was drawn from every dose cohort at baseline, at cycle 4 day 1 and at cycle 7 day 1. The samples were taken from a phase I, first-in-human, multicenter, open-label dose-escalation trial of ivuxolimab. Adults with locally advanced or metastatic head and neck squamous cell, hepatocellular, melanoma or renal cell carcinoma were enrolled in the trial. Before TCR sequencing, CD4+ T cells and CD8+ T cells were sorted from peripheral blood as separate populations.

These data originate in a study of OX40 agonist ivuxolimab in advanced cancers. As for the study more broadly: Ivuxolimab was a fully human IgG2 agonistic monoclonal antibody targeting the costimulatory receptor OX40 (CD134). Intravenous ivuxolimab was administered to patients every 2 weeks at six dose levels: 0.01, 0.1, 0.3, 1.5, 3 and 10 mg/kg. Of the roughly 51 dose-escalation patients, hepatocellular carcinoma was present in about 20, melanoma in roughly 15, renal cell carcinoma in 9 and head and neck cancer in 9. Peripheral TCRbeta sequencing aimed to test whether ivuxolimab altered TCR sequence diversity and caused clonal T-cell expansion. Three dose-escalation patients achieved partial responses, one with hepatocellular carcinoma and two with cutaneous melanoma. Patients were allowed to have had prior anti-PD-1, anti-PD-L1 or anti-CTLA-4 therapy, and about 40% of the dose-escalation patients had been treated with checkpoint inhibitors. In the dose-escalation cohort, around four fifths of patients were male, and the mean age was 60 years with a range of roughly 20 to 80. The paper covers the monotherapy dose-escalation part of the phase I ivuxolimab trial, which included N of about 56 patients. What the research found in general, with its limitations: Low levels of normalized T-cell clonal expansion were also seen in some patients who did not respond. On average, CD8+ T cells showed more expanded clones than CD4+ T cells after ivuxolimab. Which antigens the clonally expanded peripheral T cells were specific for was not determined. At doses of 0.1 to 3.0 mg/kg, clonal expansion of both CD4+ and CD8+ blood T cells was observed from baseline to week 6. In partial responders in the 0.1-3.0 mg/kg groups, normalized peripheral clonal expansion was found to be among the lowest, especially among CD8+ T cells.

The source of this sequence is an adult with an advanced solid tumor such as melanoma, head and neck, liver or kidney cancer. The sequencing here drew on CD4+ or CD8+ T cells sorted from blood, taken in a trial of the OX40 agonist ivuxolimab.

In nucleotide form, the sequence is TGTGCCACCAGCAGAGATACCCTAGCTTCCTACAATGAGCAGTTCTTC. Its protein reads: CATSRDTLASYNEQFF. The chain joins TRBV15 to TRBJ2-1; matching of 5 bases hints at TRBD2 as the D gene. CDR1 LNHNV and CDR2 YYDKDF are derived from the germline V gene (reference sequence). Including the terminal cysteine and phenylalanine, the CDR3 comprises 16 residues. The read is trimmed to its CDR3 DNA, 48 bases read in frame from base 1. Relative to germline, V is 0 bases shorter and J is 1 base shorter, with 10 bases between their ends.